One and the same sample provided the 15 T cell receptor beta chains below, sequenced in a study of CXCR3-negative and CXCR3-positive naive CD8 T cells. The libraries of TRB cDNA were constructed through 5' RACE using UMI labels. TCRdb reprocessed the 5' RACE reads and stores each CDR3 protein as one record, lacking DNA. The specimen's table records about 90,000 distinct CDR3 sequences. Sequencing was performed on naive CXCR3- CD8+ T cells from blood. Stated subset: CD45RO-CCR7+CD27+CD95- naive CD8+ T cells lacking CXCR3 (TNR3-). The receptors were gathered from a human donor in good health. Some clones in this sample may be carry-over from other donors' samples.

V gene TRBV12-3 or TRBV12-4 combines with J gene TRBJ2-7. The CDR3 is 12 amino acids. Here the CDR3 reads CASSLSFYEQYF.

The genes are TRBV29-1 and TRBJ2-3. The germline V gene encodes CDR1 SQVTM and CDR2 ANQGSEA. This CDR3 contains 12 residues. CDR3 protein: CSVDDNTDTQYF.

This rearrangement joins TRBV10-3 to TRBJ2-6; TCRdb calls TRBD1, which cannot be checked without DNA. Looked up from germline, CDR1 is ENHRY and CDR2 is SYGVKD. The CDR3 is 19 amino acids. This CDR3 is CAIGVEGTGSQGGANVLTF.

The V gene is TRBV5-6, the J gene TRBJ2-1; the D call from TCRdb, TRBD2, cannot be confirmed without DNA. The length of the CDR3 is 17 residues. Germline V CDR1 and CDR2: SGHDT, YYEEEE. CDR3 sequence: CASSLEVGEREGDEQFF.

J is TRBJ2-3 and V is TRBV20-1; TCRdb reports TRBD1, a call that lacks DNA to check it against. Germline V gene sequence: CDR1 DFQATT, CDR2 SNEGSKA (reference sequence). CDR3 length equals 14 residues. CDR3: CSARTGGEADTQYF.

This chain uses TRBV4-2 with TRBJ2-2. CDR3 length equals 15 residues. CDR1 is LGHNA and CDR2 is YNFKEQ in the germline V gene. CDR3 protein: CASSQELGNTGELFF.

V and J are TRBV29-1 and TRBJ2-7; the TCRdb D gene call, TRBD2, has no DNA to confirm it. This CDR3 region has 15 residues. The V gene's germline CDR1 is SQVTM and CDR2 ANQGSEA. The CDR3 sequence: CSVWKGGSGAGEQYF.

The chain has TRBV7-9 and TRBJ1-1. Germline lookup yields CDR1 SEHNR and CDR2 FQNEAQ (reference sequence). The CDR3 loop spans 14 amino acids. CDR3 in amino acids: CASSLHVAGPEAFF.

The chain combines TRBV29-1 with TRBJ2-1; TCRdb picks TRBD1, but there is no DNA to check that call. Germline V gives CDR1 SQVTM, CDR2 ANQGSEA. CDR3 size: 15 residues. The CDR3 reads CSVGDLGPGSNEQFF.

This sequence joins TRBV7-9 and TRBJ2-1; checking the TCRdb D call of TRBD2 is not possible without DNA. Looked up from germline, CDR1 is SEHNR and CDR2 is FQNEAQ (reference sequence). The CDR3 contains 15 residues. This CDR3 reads CASSPPGLDSDEQFF.

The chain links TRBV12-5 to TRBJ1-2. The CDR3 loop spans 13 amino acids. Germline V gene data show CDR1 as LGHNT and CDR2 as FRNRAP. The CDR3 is CASGLGQVYGYTF.

CDR3 in amino acids: CASISPQTRDNNGTSGSYEQYF. The genes are TRBV21-1 and TRBJ2-7; lacking DNA, the TRBD2 call made by TCRdb goes unchecked. TRBV21-1 is a pseudogene segment. The CDR3 runs to 22 residues.

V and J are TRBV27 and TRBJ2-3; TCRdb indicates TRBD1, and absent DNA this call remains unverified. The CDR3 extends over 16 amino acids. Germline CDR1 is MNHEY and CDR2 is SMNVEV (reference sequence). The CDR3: CASSPRSGPPTDTQYF.

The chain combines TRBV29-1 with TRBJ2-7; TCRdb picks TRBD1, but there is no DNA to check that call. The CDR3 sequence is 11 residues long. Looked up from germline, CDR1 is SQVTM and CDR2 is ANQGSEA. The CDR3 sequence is CSVPTGAEQYF.

The CDR3 is CASSSGGAGSGYTF. This rearrangement joins TRBV12-3 or TRBV12-4 to TRBJ1-2; TCRdb proposes TRBD1, but this gene call is untestable without DNA. This CDR3 region has 14 residues.